This T cell receptor (beta chain) is from a study of blood T cells in healthy people across ages. Points from the study as a whole: Long-lived donors had more naive CD4+ cells and higher diversity than aged donors.

Looked up from germline, CDR1 is MRHNA and CDR2 is SNTAGT. CDR3 length: 13 amino acids. Trimming left V 6 bases short and J 6 bases short, with 11 bases between. Points on this clonotype: Its antigen is unidentified.

Together with a sample-barcoded 5' primer, a J-beta primer mix was included in a second PCR lasting about 7 to 11 cycles. Every cDNA was tagged by a template-switch adaptor with 12 random nucleotides. MiXCR, applied by TCRdb to the 5' RACE reads, yields one record per CDR3 protein. This sample yields approximately 490,000 distinct CDR3 sequences, of which 24% are seen a single time; 8.7% belongs to the top ten. This sample also appeared in a second study, on T cells of mothers and their children. That paper states: It was through the M1S primer of the second PCR that sample barcodes and 2-4 random nucleotides were added. Thymic selection molds TCR recombination products alike in related and unrelated pairs.

This chain connects TRBV6-4 to TRBJ2-2; D is undetermined. Sequencing used blood. The receptor was isolated from a boy younger than 18 in good health. CDR3 in amino acids: CASSLVVAGELFF. The CDR3 DNA is TGTGCCAGCAGCTTGGTAGTAGCCGGGGAGCTGTTTTTT.